This TCR beta chain was obtained from a study of T-cell reconstitution after alpha-beta-depleted transplantation in children. This clonotype was seen ten or more times. V lost 6 bases, J lost 3 bases, and 9 bases stayed unmatched. This CDR3 spans 15 amino acids. Per germline, CDR1 SGHRS and CDR2 YFSETQ. Using unique molecular identifiers, the investigators prepared the TCRbeta library. TCRdb re-called the PCR reads through MiXCR, storing one row per CDR3 protein. The data hold approximately 390,000 distinct CDR3 sequences, with roughly 11% observed a single time. This clonotype was sampled from a human donor who donated a stem cell graft to a child with acute myeloid leukemia. The sequencing here drew on PBMCs from the stem cell graft donor, taken from the stem cell graft. V and J are TRBV5-1 and TRBJ2-3, with 8 nucleotides matching TRBD1. CDR3 bases: TGCGCCAGCAACGTCGCGACAGGGGCGACAGATACGCAGTATTTT. It yields the protein CASNVATGATDTQYF. Using reference TRBV5-1 and TRBJ2-3 for the parts outside the CDR3, the full variable domain is KAGVTQTPRYLIKTRGQQVTLSCSPISGHRSVSWYQQTPGQGLQFLFEYFSETQRNKGNFPGRFSGRQFSNSRSEMNVSTLELGDSALYLCASNVATGATDTQYFGPGTRLTVL.